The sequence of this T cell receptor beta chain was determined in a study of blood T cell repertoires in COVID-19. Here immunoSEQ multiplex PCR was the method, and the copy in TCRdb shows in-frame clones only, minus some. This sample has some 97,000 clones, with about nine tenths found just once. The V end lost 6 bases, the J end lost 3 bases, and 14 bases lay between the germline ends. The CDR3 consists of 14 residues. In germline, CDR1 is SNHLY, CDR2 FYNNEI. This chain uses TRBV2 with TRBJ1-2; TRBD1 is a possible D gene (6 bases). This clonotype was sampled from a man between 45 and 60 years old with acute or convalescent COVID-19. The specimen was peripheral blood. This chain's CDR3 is CASSGQSPYYGYTF. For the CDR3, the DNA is TGTGCCAGCAGCGGACAGTCCCCTTACTATGGCTACACCTTC.